This passage covers 29 T cell receptor beta chains from one sample sequenced in a study of cytomegalovirus exposure and HLA in healthy donors. Primers: 60 Vbeta forward and 13 Jbeta reverse. Clones were read by immunoSEQ multiplex PCR, and TCRdb kept only the in-frame ones, dropping some. Of hundreds of thousands of clones in the sample, around nine tenths are singletons; the top ten hold around 2.1%. Sequenced material: PBMCs. These receptors came from a woman between 18 and 30 years old in good health and CMV-seronegative.

The V call is TRBV2, the J call TRBJ2-1; 11 bases are shared with TRBD2. This CDR3 has 13 residues. Germline V lookup: CDR1 SNHLY, CDR2 FYNNEI. The junction had 2 bases not matched to a gene; V was cut back by 6 bases and J by 7 bases. CDR3 sequence: CASSGLAGNEQFF. The CDR3 region has the DNA TGTGCCAGCAGCGGACTAGCGGGTAATGAGCAGTTCTTC.

The chain has TRBV7-8 and TRBJ1-4, with 8 bases aligning to TRBD1. CDR1 SGHVS and CDR2 FQNEAQ come from the germline V gene. The V segment lost 4 bases and the J segment 6 bases; nucleotides outside the gene matches: 13. This CDR3 comprises 17 residues. The CDR3: CASSSSPNRGRDEKLFF. The CDR3 DNA sequence: TGTGCCAGCAGCTCCTCACCCAACAGGGGGAGGGATGAAAAACTGTTTTTT.

The V call is TRBV19, the J call TRBJ1-1, with D tentatively TRBD1 (6 bases). The CDR3 has 14 residues. V was shortened by 7 bases and J by 1 base, with 13 bases between the two germline ends. From germline, CDR1 is LNHDA and CDR2 SQIVND (reference sequence). The chain's CDR3 is CASTDTGWNTEAFF. The CDR3 nucleotides are TGTGCCAGTACCGACACAGGGTGGAACACTGAAGCTTTCTTT.

The J gene is TRBJ2-7, the V gene TRBV11-2; D may be TRBD1 (6 bases). The V end was cut by 5 bases, the J end by 2 bases, with 10 bases between. The CDR3 loop spans 13 amino acids. The germline V gene encodes CDR1 SGHAT and CDR2 FQNNGV. The CDR3 nucleotides read TGTGCCAGCAGCGGGGGCGTCACCTACGAGCAGTACTTC. Translated, it gives CASSGGVTYEQYF.

This chain links TRBV2 with TRBJ1-2, with D uncertain. Deletions cut 4 bases from V and 0 bases from J, with 15 bases between. This CDR3 contains 16 residues. The germline CDR1 and CDR2 sequences are SNHLY and FYNNEI. The DNA for the CDR3 is TGTGCCAGCAGTGTTCCACCGGGAGGGTCTAACTATGGCTACACCTTC. Translated, it gives CASSVPPGGSNYGYTF.

The J gene is TRBJ2-2, the V gene TRBV7-3; 7 positions match TRBD1. Germline CDR1 and CDR2: SGHTA and FQGTGA. The CDR3 length is 12 residues. V lost 6 bases, J lost 5 bases, and 0 bases stayed unmatched. The CDR3, as DNA: TGTGCCAGCAGGGACAGGACCGGGGAGCTGTTTTTT. Translation gives CASRDRTGELFF.

The chain is built from TRBV7-3 and TRBJ2-3; D unresolved. The CDR3 covers 16 residues. The germline V gene encodes CDR1 SGHTA and CDR2 FQGTGA. V lost 5 bases and J lost 1, with 16 bases in between. This CDR3 is CASSPKKAAGTDTQYF. As DNA, the CDR3 is TGTGCCAGCAGCCCAAAGAAGGCGGCGGGCACAGATACGCAGTATTTT.

This chain uses TRBV5-5 with TRBJ1-5, with D unresolved. Germline V gene data show CDR1 as SGHKS and CDR2 as YYEKEE (reference sequence). Trimming removed 2 bases from V and 0 bases from J, with 9 bases in between. The CDR3 consists of 15 residues. The CDR3 coding sequence is TGTGCCAGCAGCTTCGTACAAGTTAGCAATCAGCCCCAGCATTTT. This codes for CASSFVQVSNQPQHF.

The gene calls are TRBV7-2 and TRBJ2-5; 7 nucleotides align to TRBD1. Germline-derived CDR1 and CDR2 are SGHTA and FQGNSA. CDR3 size: 13 residues. Trimming took 2 bases from V and 4 from J; bases not matched to a gene: 1. The DNA for the CDR3 is TGTGCCAGCAGCTTAAACAGGGGAGAGACCCAGTACTTC. Amino acids: CASSLNRGETQYF.

A single count supports this clone. This chain links TRBV11-2 with TRBJ2-7; D is ambiguous. Germline V gene data show CDR1 as SGHAT and CDR2 as FQNNGV. This CDR3 is 15 amino acids long. With 1 base removed from V and 3 bases from J, the gap between germline ends came to 13 bases. CDR3 coding DNA: TGTGCCAGCAGCTTAGCTCGCGGTAGCAACTACGAGCAGTACTTC. Residues: CASSLARGSNYEQYF.

This clone was observed once. V gene TRBV27 combines with J gene TRBJ2-7, with TRBD1 matching over 8 bases. The V and J ends lost 5 bases and 4 bases, in that order; junction bases with no gene match: 4. In germline, CDR1 is MNHEY, CDR2 SMNVEV (reference sequence). This CDR3 comprises 13 residues. The CDR3 is CASSGGTGYEQYF. The DNA for the CDR3 is TGTGCCAGCAGTGGTGGGACAGGTTACGAGCAGTACTTC.

The sample holds a few counts of this clone. The chain is built from TRBV14 and TRBJ1-2; weak D call: TRBD1 (5 bases). The CDR3 length is 13 residues. V was pared by 4 bases and J by 7 bases, with 13 bases between. CDR1 SGHDN and CDR2 FVKESK come from the germline V gene. In DNA form, the CDR3 reads TGTGCCAGCAGCCCTCAGGGTTTCAGTGGCTACACCTTC. Translated, it gives CASSPQGFSGYTF.

This chain uses TRBV29-1 with TRBJ2-7; 11 nucleotides match TRBD2. J lost 2 bases, V lost 1 base, and 4 bases had no gene match. The CDR3 is 15 residues long. The germline V gene has CDR1 SQVTM and CDR2 ANQGSEA. CDR3: CSVEGASGGTYEQYF. In nucleotides, the CDR3 is TGCAGCGTTGAAGGTGCTAGCGGGGGGACCTACGAGCAGTACTTC.

Concerning this clone itself: The same CDR3 can be traced to other DNA sequences in this sample. The chain joins TRBV5-7 to TRBJ1-6, with D unclear. TRBV5-7 qualifies as an ORF whose function is uncertain. Trimming stripped 2 bases from V and 6 bases from J, with 9 bases between. The CDR3 extends over 14 amino acids. DNA of the CDR3: TGTGCCAGCAGCTTCTTAAGCCTTAATTCACCCCTCCACTTT. Translation: CASSFLSLNSPLHF.

This chain uses TRBV18 with TRBJ1-5, with D possibly being TRBD1 (6 bases). Germline V CDR1 and CDR2: KGHSH, LQKENI. This CDR3 contains 16 residues. Trimming took 3 bases from V and 2 from J, leaving 14 bases between them. Written as DNA, the CDR3 is TGTGCCAGCTCACCCCAAGGGGGTCACGGCAATCAGCCCCAGCATTTT. Translated, it gives CASSPQGGHGNQPQHF.

The CDR3 reads CASSQAGGWDQPQHF. The CDR3 DNA follows: TGTGCCAGCAGCCAAGCAGGGGGATGGGATCAGCCCCAGCATTTT. The V and J genes are TRBV7-9 and TRBJ1-5; 7 bases agree with TRBD1. The CDR3 is 15 residues long. With 5 bases clipped from V and 5 bases from J, the junction kept 9 bases outside the gene matches. The germline gives CDR1 SEHNR, CDR2 FQNEAQ (reference sequence).

V is TRBV7-9 and J is TRBJ1-6, with D possibly being TRBD1 (5 bases). The CDR3 length is 15 residues. V lost 3 bases and J lost 5, with 11 bases in between. Germline assignment: CDR1 SEHNR and CDR2 FQNEAQ (reference sequence). This CDR3 reads CASSFGGGNNSPLHF. CDR3 sequence (DNA): TGTGCCAGCAGCTTTGGGGGGGGTAATAATTCACCCCTCCACTTT.

This chain joins TRBV6-1 and TRBJ1-4; weak D call: TRBD1 (6 bases). Germline CDR1 MNHNS, CDR2 SASEGT. Deletions cut 4 bases from V and 0 bases from J, with 9 bases between. This CDR3 comprises 15 residues. The DNA for the CDR3 is TGTGCCAGCAGTGCCCGGACAGCAACTAATGAAAAACTGTTTTTT. Translated, it gives CASSARTATNEKLFF.

The chain joins TRBV11-3 to TRBJ2-3; TRBD2 matches 9 bases. Germline V lookup: CDR1 SGHNT, CDR2 YENEEA. The CDR3 extends over 17 amino acids. J lost 0 bases, V lost 6 bases, and 10 bases had no gene match. The CDR3 nucleotides read TGTGCCAGCAGTTTTAGCGGGGGAACCACTAGCACAGATACGCAGTATTTT. Its translation is CASSFSGGTTSTDTQYF.

The chain uses TRBV7-2 and TRBJ1-4; no clear D gene. The CDR3 length is 13 residues. The germline CDR1 and CDR2 sequences are SGHTA and FQGNSA. V dropped 2 bases and J dropped 7 bases, with 8 bases sitting between them. This chain's CDR3 is CASSLIEAEKLFF. For the CDR3, the DNA is TGTGCCAGCAGCTTAATCGAGGCTGAAAAACTGTTTTTT.

The chain is built from TRBV2 and TRBJ2-7; D unresolved. Trimming took 3 bases from V and 4 from J, leaving 10 bases between them. Germline V lookup: CDR1 SNHLY, CDR2 FYNNEI. The CDR3 is 13 amino acids. As DNA, the CDR3 is TGTGCCAGCAGTGATGCTAGTTGGTACGAGCAGTACTTC. Amino acids: CASSDASWYEQYF. Full variable domain (missing parts from reference TRBV2 and TRBJ2-7): EPEVTQTPSHQVTQMGQEVILRCVPISNHLYFYWYRQILGQKVEFLVSFYNNEISEKSEIFDDQFSVERPDGSNFTLKIRSTKLEDSAMYFCASSDASWYEQYFGPGTRLTVT.

The chain couples TRBV13 to TRBJ2-1, with 8 bases that match TRBD1. The germline CDR1 and CDR2 sequences are PRHDT and FYEKMQ (reference sequence). CDR3 length: 12 amino acids. Unmatched junction bases numbered 5, after V lost 8 bases and J lost 8 bases. CDR3 coding DNA: TGTGCCAGCCAGCAGGGGGCCGATGAGCAGTTCTTC. It yields the protein CASQQGADEQFF.

V and J are TRBV18 and TRBJ1-4, with a tentative D call TRBD1 (5 bases). Germline CDR1 is KGHSH and CDR2 is LQKENI. CDR3 length: 15 amino acids. Trimming took off 0 bases at V and 4 bases at J, with 9 bases between the two ends. CDR3 nucleotides: TGTGCCAGCTCACCACCGGGGCTCGGTAATGAAAAACTGTTTTTT. This encodes CASSPPGLGNEKLFF. Supplemented by reference TRBV18 and TRBJ1-4, the full variable domain reads NAGVMQNPRHLVRRRGQEARLRCSPMKGHSHVYWYRQLPEEGLKFMVYLQKENIIDESGMPKERFSAEFPKEGPSILRIQQVVRGDSAAYFCASSPPGLGNEKLFFGSGTQLSVL.

The chain uses TRBV4-1 and TRBJ1-6, with a weak D call TRBD1 (6 bases). The CDR3 is 15 residues long. Germline V gene sequence: CDR1 MGHRA, CDR2 YSYEKL. Trimming cost V 3 bases and J 5 bases, with 11 bases left between them. CDR3 amino acids: CASSHPGVHNSPLHF. The CDR3 DNA follows: TGCGCCAGCAGCCATCCAGGGGTTCATAATTCACCCCTCCACTTT.

The V call is TRBV6-5, the J call TRBJ2-5; no clear D. Germline V gene data show CDR1 as MNHEY and CDR2 as SVGAGI. This CDR3 has 14 residues. V lost 4 bases to trimming and J lost 2 bases, with 11 bases between them. The CDR3 loop is CASSSTYTQETQYF. CDR3 sequence (DNA): TGTGCCAGCAGTTCTACTTATACTCAAGAGACCCAGTACTTC.

The chain is built from TRBV12-1 and TRBJ2-1; TRBD2, the table's D call, lacks a check against the DNA. TRBV12-1 is a known pseudogene. The CDR3 is 13 residues long. In DNA form, the CDR3 reads TGTGCCAGCAGCGCTCCTAGCGGTAATGAGCAGTTCTTC. Its translation: CASSAPSGNEQFF.

J is TRBJ2-1 and V is TRBV10-1; D may be TRBD2 (6 bases). The CDR3 has 14 residues. V gave up 3 bases and J gave up 0 bases, with 6 bases separating them. The germline V gene encodes CDR1 WNHNN and CDR2 SYGVQD (reference sequence). CDR3 coding DNA: TGCGCCAGCAGTGACGGGAGCTCCTACAATGAGCAGTTCTTC. Its translation is CASSDGSSYNEQFF.

This clone has a handful of counts. The rearrangement uses TRBV20-1 and TRBJ1-1, with no clear D. Germline-derived CDR1 and CDR2 are DFQATT and SNEGSKA (reference sequence). Trimming shortened V by 1 base and J by 3 bases, and 3 bases separated the two germline ends. This CDR3 is built from 11 residues. CDR3 nucleotides: TGCAGTGCTAGAGCCGACACTGAAGCTTTCTTT. Amino acids: CSARADTEAFF.

This clone appeared a single time. CDR3 nucleotides: TGCGCCAGCAGCCACCTTACAGCCGGGACTAACTACAATGAGCAGTTCTTC. Its protein is CASSHLTAGTNYNEQFF. The chain is built from TRBV4-1 and TRBJ2-1, with 7 nucleotides matching TRBD2. The CDR3 consists of 17 residues. V gave up 3 bases and J gave up 3 bases; unmatched junction bases: 11. CDR1 and CDR2 from the germline V gene are MGHRA and YSYEKL.